This T cell receptor beta chain derives from a study of T cells after yellow fever vaccination. Findings and limits, study-wide: Clonotypes found in both CD4 and CD8 compartments made up a small share. The study re-detected most primary-vaccination clones after the booster (nearly 97% CD4, roughly 91% CD8).

From germline, CDR1 is SGHTA and CDR2 FQGNSA. Trimming left V 6 bases short and J 6 bases short, with 13 bases between. This CDR3 spans 13 amino acids. A universal primer site and UMIs were added as TCR cDNA was made by 5'RACE template switching. TCRdb independently ran MiXCR on the 5' RACE reads; one entry per CDR3 protein. This table holds some 110,000 distinct CDR3 sequences, 7.2% found once. This clonotype showed up many times. Its antigen is not identified. This receptor was obtained from a man younger than 30 who received the YFV17D yellow fever vaccine. The chain uses TRBV7-2 and TRBJ2-3; D not certain. The sample here was CD4+ T cells sorted from PBMCs, taken about 49 days after the first yellow fever vaccination. The CDR3 sequence is CASSRPEFDTQYF. The CDR3 DNA is TGTGCCAGCAGTCGGCCCGAATTCGATACGCAGTATTTT.